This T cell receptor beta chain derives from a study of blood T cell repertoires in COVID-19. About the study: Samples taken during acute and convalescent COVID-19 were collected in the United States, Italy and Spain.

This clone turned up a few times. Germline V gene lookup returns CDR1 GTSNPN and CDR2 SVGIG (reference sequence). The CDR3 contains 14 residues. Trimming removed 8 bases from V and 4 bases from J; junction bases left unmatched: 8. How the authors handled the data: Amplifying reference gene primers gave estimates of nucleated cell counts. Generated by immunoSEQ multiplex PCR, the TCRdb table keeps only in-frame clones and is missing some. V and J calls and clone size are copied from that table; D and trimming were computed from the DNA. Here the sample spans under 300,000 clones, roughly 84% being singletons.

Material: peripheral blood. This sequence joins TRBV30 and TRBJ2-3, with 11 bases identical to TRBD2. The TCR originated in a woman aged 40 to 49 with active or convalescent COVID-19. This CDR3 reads CAGSLSGGADTQYF. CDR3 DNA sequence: TGTGCCGGAAGCCTTAGCGGGGGGGCAGATACGCAGTATTTT.